This TCR beta chain was found in a study of Tregs in tolerant kidney transplant recipients. Comments on this clone: Antigen: not known.

Study results and limitations: Activated donor B cell expansion appeared to reveal the most relevant donor-specific TCRbeta repertoire. Donor-specific Treg expansion exceeded global Treg expansion in tolerant patients, suggesting antigen drive. Biological reproducibility was not directly addressed in this study.

V was clipped by 2 bases and J by 7 bases; unmatched bases: 16. This CDR3 comprises 17 residues. Germline CDR1 SGHDT, CDR2 YYEEEE. Measured with immunoSEQ multiplex PCR; TCRdb has only the in-frame clones, and not every one. The sample has about 69,000 clones; roughly nine tenths are singletons. The starting material was CD4+ T cells from blood, obtained before the transplant. V and J are TRBV5-6 and TRBJ2-7; the match to TRBD2 covers 9 bases. The receptor comes from a human donor who received a combined kidney and bone marrow transplant. This CDR3 reads CASSLTLAGPTGGEQYF. The DNA of the CDR3 is TGTGCCAGCAGCTTAACCCTAGCGGGACCCACTGGGGGGGAGCAGTACTTC.